One sample yielded the 17 T cell receptor beta chains listed below, sequenced in a study of regulatory T cells in long-lasting Graves disease. Time point noted: newly diagnosed GD, antithyroid drugs for less than 3 months. Preparation of the TCR library used RNA extracted from PBMCs. In building TCR beta libraries, iRepertoire HTBI primers were used together with Arm-PCR of CDR3 regions. Using its own MiXCR run on the multiplex PCR reads, TCRdb lists one record per CDR3 protein. The sample yields about 420,000 distinct CDR3 sequences, around 15% seen once. These same data were also listed under a study on T cells in Graves' hyperthyroidism and ophthalmopathy.

The material sequenced was peripheral blood mononuclear cells (PBMCs), taken at new diagnosis, from a patient treated with antithyroid drugs. These receptors originate from a woman younger than 35 with Graves disease.

The table lists this clonotype with a few counts. The gene calls are TRBV29-1 and TRBJ1-5; no definite D call. The CDR3 is 14 amino acids. The V and J ends lost 4 bases and 0 bases respectively, with 10 bases between them. Germline CDR1 SQVTM, CDR2 ANQGSEA. This CDR3 is CSVGGLGSNQPQHF. The CDR3, as DNA: TGCAGCGTTGGAGGTCTGGGTAGCAATCAGCCCCAGCATTTT.

This clonotype has a count of ten or more. The chain has TRBV12-3 or TRBV12-4 and TRBJ1-1, with 8 bases aligning to TRBD1. CDR3 length: 14 residues. Unmatched junction bases numbered 13, after V lost 6 bases and J lost 10 bases. CDR3 sequence (DNA): TGTGCCAGCAGCCCATACAGGGGGGTCCGGGGAGCTTTCTTT. Its translation: CASSPYRGVRGAFF.

This clonotype has at least ten counts. The genes are TRBV5-1 and TRBJ2-7; possibly TRBD1 or TRBD2 for D (6 bases each). Germline assignment: CDR1 SGHRS and CDR2 YFSETQ. V lost 0 bases to trimming and J lost 4 bases, with 14 bases between them. This CDR3 region has 15 residues. Here the CDR3 reads CASSLEQGGSYEQYF. The CDR3 DNA follows: TGCGCCAGCAGCTTGGAACAGGGAGGATCTTACGAGCAGTACTTC.

This clonotype was counted ten times or more. This sequence joins TRBV6-1 and TRBJ2-7; maybe TRBD2 (5 bases). V lost 8 bases to trimming and J lost 3 bases, with 8 bases between them. Germline assignment: CDR1 MNHNS and CDR2 SASEGT. This CDR3 has 11 residues. The CDR3 coding sequence is TGTGCCAGCGGGGAGTTCTACGAGCAGTACTTC. Amino acid sequence: CASGEFYEQYF.

This clonotype was picked up many times. The chain uses TRBV28 and TRBJ1-1; 8 nucleotides agree with TRBD1. V gave up 6 bases and J gave up 5 bases; unmatched junction bases: 8. Germline CDR1 reads MDHEN; CDR2 reads SYDVKM. The CDR3 has 14 amino acids. CDR3 coding DNA: TGTGCCAGCAGCCCGGGACAGGAGTTAACTGAAGCTTTCTTT. Its translation: CASSPGQELTEAFF.

This chain uses TRBV9 with TRBJ2-1, with 9 bases that match TRBD2. This CDR3 has 17 residues. V lost 4 bases and J lost 5; bases outside the gene matches: 13. Germline V gene data show CDR1 as SGDLS and CDR2 as YYNGEE. CDR3 loop: CASSIRTGLASNNEQFF. In DNA form, the CDR3 reads TGTGCCAGCAGCATCCGTACGGGACTAGCATCAAACAATGAGCAGTTCTTC. Using reference TRBV9 and TRBJ2-1 for the parts outside the CDR3, the full variable domain is DSGVTQTPKHLITATGQRVTLRCSPRSGDLSVYWYQQSLDQGLQFLIQYYNGEERAKGNILERFSAQQFPDLHSELNLSSLELGDSALYFCASSIRTGLASNNEQFFGPGTRLTVL.

The chain joins TRBV2 to TRBJ2-7, with D uncertain. Germline CDR1 is SNHLY and CDR2 is FYNNEI. V lost 7 bases, J lost 4 bases, and 14 bases lay in between. The CDR3 runs to 13 residues. CDR3 region: CASKGQKIYEQYF. CDR3 nucleotides: TGTGCCAGCAAGGGTCAGAAGATTTACGAGCAGTACTTC.

This clonotype was detected only a few times. The rearrangement links TRBV28 to TRBJ1-2, with 7 bases lining up with TRBD1. Germline CDR1 is MDHEN and CDR2 is SYDVKM. V gave up 5 bases and J gave up 8 bases; unmatched junction bases: 11. The CDR3 has 14 amino acids. The CDR3 region is CASSDRQGPEGYTF. In DNA form, the CDR3 reads TGTGCCAGCAGTGACAGACAGGGTCCTGAGGGCTACACCTTC.

This clonotype appeared many times. The chain couples TRBV6-1 to TRBJ2-3; the match to TRBD2 covers 12 bases. This CDR3 comprises 17 residues. The V gene's germline CDR1 is MNHNS and CDR2 SASEGT. Trimming removed 6 bases from V and 5 bases from J; junction bases left unmatched: 12. CDR3: CASRRNRGLAGIDTQYF. CDR3 bases: TGTGCCAGCAGGCGGAATCGCGGACTAGCGGGAATAGATACGCAGTATTTT.

This clonotype was seen many times. The chain carries TRBV5-1 and TRBJ2-3, with TRBD2 matching 11 bases. This CDR3 has 16 residues. CDR1 is SGHRS and CDR2 is YFSETQ in the germline V gene. The J segment lost 1 base and the V segment lost 1 base, leaving 2 bases of the junction unmatched. DNA of the CDR3: TGCGCCAGCAGCTTGAGGGGACTAGCGGGCACAGATACGCAGTATTTT. As protein: CASSLRGLAGTDTQYF.

Remarks on this clonotype: It may be a read error: a sequence one base away is much more abundant. The V gene is TRBV27, the J gene TRBJ2-1; 11 bases line up with TRBD2. Per the germline V gene, CDR1 is MNHEY and CDR2 is SMNVEV (reference sequence). J was trimmed by 3 bases and V by 6 bases; bases with no gene match: 10. The CDR3 totals 17 residues. The CDR3 protein is CASSHPSGGPFYNEQFF. Here the CDR3 DNA reads TGTGCCAGCAGCCATCCTAGCGGGGGGCCTTTCTACAATGAGCAGTTCTTC.

The V and J genes are TRBV4-1 and TRBJ2-3; 10 nucleotides match TRBD2. CDR1 MGHRA and CDR2 YSYEKL come from the germline V gene. Trimming at V came to 3 bases and at J to 3 bases, leaving 12 bases not matched to a gene. CDR3 size: 18 residues. For the CDR3, the DNA is TGCGCCAGCAGCCATCTGACTAGCGGGCGAAGTGGGACAGATACGCAGTATTTT. It encodes CASSHLTSGRSGTDTQYF.

This clonotype was counted many times. The J gene is TRBJ2-5, the V gene TRBV5-6; D is perhaps TRBD2 (6 bases). The germline V gene encodes CDR1 SGHDT and CDR2 YYEEEE. The V end lost 0 bases, the J end lost 2 bases, and 8 bases lay between the germline ends. CDR3 length equals 14 residues. CDR3 in DNA: TGTGCCAGCAGCTTGGTACGGGGGCAAGAGACCCAGTACTTC. Translation gives CASSLVRGQETQYF.

In its sample, this clonotype was seen many times. CDR3 bases: TGTGCCAGCAGTTTCAACCGACTAGCGGGAGGCTACGAGCAGTACTTC. As protein: CASSFNRLAGGYEQYF. The chain couples TRBV12-3 or TRBV12-4 to TRBJ2-7; 13 nucleotides line up with TRBD2. With 3 bases clipped from V and 3 bases from J, the junction kept 5 bases outside the gene matches. The CDR3 is made up of 16 amino acids.

J is TRBJ2-7 and V is TRBV12-3 or TRBV12-4; D unclear. V was pared by 5 bases and J by 7 bases, with 12 bases between. The CDR3 is 12 residues long. DNA of the CDR3: TGTGCCAGCAGTACCACACCCCGAGAGCAGTACTTC. Its translation: CASSTTPREQYF.

The J gene is TRBJ1-5, the V gene TRBV6-1; D ambiguous. V was cut by 6 bases and J by 5 bases, with 8 bases left in between. Germline V CDR1 and CDR2: MNHNS, SASEGT. The CDR3 totals 12 residues. This CDR3 reads CASRAGDQPQHF. The CDR3 nucleotides are TGTGCCAGCAGGGCTGGGGATCAGCCCCAGCATTTT.

The chain is built from TRBV7-9 and TRBJ1-2, with 7 bases that match TRBD1. Germline trimming cut 2 bases from V and 8 bases from J; bases unmatched to any gene: 11. Germline CDR1 SEHNR, CDR2 FQNEAQ (reference sequence). The CDR3 is 15 residues long. CDR3 coding DNA: TGTGCCAGCAGCTTATTGAGCCAGGGGGACGCAGGCTACACCTTC. Protein: CASSLLSQGDAGYTF.